Below, 16 T cell receptor beta chains from the same sample are listed, as sequenced in a study of CXCR3-negative and CXCR3-positive naive CD8 T cells. The study, taken as a whole, reports: For CXCR3-positive naive cells, TRB CDR3s were more hydrophobic than those of CXCR3-negative naive cells.

5' RACE with UMI labels generated the TRB cDNA libraries. TCRdb reprocessed the 5' RACE reads and reports one entry per CDR3 protein, with no DNA. Its listing shows over 50,000 distinct CDR3 sequences. No antigen is known for these receptors. Sample: naive CXCR3+ CD8+ T cells from blood. Subset indicated: CD45RO-CCR7+CD27+CD95- naive CD8+ T cells expressing CXCR3 (TNR3+). These receptors were obtained from a human donor in good health. Some clones in this sample may be carry-over from other donors' samples.

The chain carries TRBV16 and TRBJ2-7; TCRdb gives TRBD1 as the D gene, but with no DNA this cannot be confirmed. The length of the CDR3 is 14 residues. Germline V CDR1 and CDR2: KGHSY, FQNENV. The CDR3 sequence is CASSQQGSTYEQYF.

This chain uses TRBV28 with TRBJ2-1; TCRdb designates TRBD1, a call that cannot be tested without DNA. Germline V gives CDR1 MDHEN, CDR2 SYDVKM. The CDR3 spans 16 residues. The CDR3 sequence: CASRGLVPGRDNEQFF.

The V call is TRBV5-6, the J call TRBJ1-4. The CDR3 is 17 residues long. Germline lookup yields CDR1 SGHDT and CDR2 YYEEEE. The CDR3: CASSFGQEGLKGEKLFF.

The chain carries TRBV28 and TRBJ1-1; TCRdb returns TRBD1, unconfirmable since there is no DNA. Germline CDR1 MDHEN, CDR2 SYDVKM. The CDR3 runs to 11 residues. The CDR3 region is CASRGQFVAFF.

The chain joins TRBV7-9 to TRBJ2-3; with no DNA, the TCRdb D assignment of TRBD1 cannot be verified. The CDR3 runs 17 residues. The germline V gene encodes CDR1 SEHNR and CDR2 FQNEAQ (reference sequence). The CDR3 is CASSLAPGQGITDTQYF.

This chain connects TRBV12-3 or TRBV12-4 to TRBJ2-1. The CDR3 contains 15 residues. The CDR3 is CASSLLSSDGYEQFF.

The rearrangement joins TRBV7-9 to TRBJ2-2; the D call from TCRdb, TRBD1, cannot be confirmed without DNA. CDR1 SEHNR and CDR2 FQNEAQ come from the germline V gene (reference sequence). The CDR3 covers 14 residues. The CDR3 sequence is CASSPAPGTGELFF.

CDR3 in amino acids: CASSYQGGGSTDTQYF. This sequence joins TRBV6-6 and TRBJ2-3; there is no DNA to check the TCRdb D call of TRBD2. The CDR3 has 16 residues. CDR1 MNHNY and CDR2 SVGAGI come from the germline V gene (reference sequence).

The chain joins TRBV28 to TRBJ1-5. This CDR3 spans 14 amino acids. CDR1 and CDR2 (germline): MDHEN, SYDVKM. The CDR3 here is CASMHVSGNQPQHF.

V gene TRBV4-3 combines with J gene TRBJ1-2; no DNA is available, so the TRBD1 call from TCRdb remains unchecked. The V gene's germline CDR1 is LGHNA and CDR2 YSLEER. The CDR3 length is 13 residues. CDR3 region: CASRETGGNGYTF.

The CDR3 loop reads CASSSRTGHHEQYF. The gene calls are TRBV28 and TRBJ2-7. Germline lookup yields CDR1 MDHEN and CDR2 SYDVKM. This CDR3 is built from 14 residues.

V gene TRBV18 combines with J gene TRBJ2-7; TCRdb indicates TRBD1, and absent DNA this call remains unverified. There are 14 residues in the CDR3. The germline CDR1 and CDR2 sequences are KGHSH and LQKENI. The CDR3 here is CASSREDRAYEQYF.

The V call is TRBV19, the J call TRBJ2-7; TCRdb designates TRBD1, a call that cannot be tested without DNA. CDR1 and CDR2 (germline): LNHDA, SQIVND (reference sequence). This CDR3 contains 11 residues. The CDR3 reads CASSEGYEQYF.

The V gene is TRBV4-2, the J gene TRBJ2-7. This CDR3 has 13 amino acids. CDR1 LGHNA and CDR2 YNFKEQ come from the germline V gene. The CDR3 here is CASSQDIPSEQYF.

The rearrangement joins TRBV10-3 to TRBJ1-1; the D call of TRBD1 rests on TCRdb alone, since no DNA is present to check it. CDR3 length equals 13 residues. Germline V gene sequence: CDR1 ENHRY, CDR2 SYGVKD. The CDR3 is CASRQDLNTEAFF.

The rearrangement links TRBV7-6 to TRBJ2-7; TCRdb calls TRBD1, which cannot be checked without DNA. Germline V gene lookup returns CDR1 SGHVS and CDR2 FNYEAQ. The CDR3 covers 11 residues. Here the CDR3 reads CASSKGAEQYF. The full variable domain, rest sourced from reference TRBV7-6 and TRBJ2-7, is GAGVSQSPRYKVTKRGQDVALRCDPISGHVSLYWYRQALGQGPEFLTYFNYEAQQDKSGLPNDRFSAERPEGSISTLTIQRTEQRDSAMYRCASSKGAEQYFGPGTRLTVT.